This T cell receptor (beta chain) emerged from a study of regulatory T cells in long-lasting Graves disease. The CDR3 totals 15 residues. V gave up 3 bases and J gave up 6 bases; unmatched junction bases: 5. Germline CDR1 and CDR2: MDHEN and SYDVKM. Through Arm-PCR of CDR3 regions and iRepertoire HTBI primers, TCR beta libraries were built. TCRdb re-analysed the multiplex PCR reads in MiXCR, keeping a single row per CDR3 protein. Among 250,000 to 300,000 distinct CDR3 sequences, approximately 18% were seen once, and the ten largest hold about 14%. This clonotype was found many times. Time point given: newly diagnosed GD, antithyroid drugs for less than 3 months. From PBMCs, RNA was extracted and then used to make the TCR library. These same records also appear under a second study, on T cells in Graves' hyperthyroidism and ophthalmopathy.

This specimen was peripheral blood mononuclear cells (PBMCs), taken at new diagnosis, from a patient treated with antithyroid drugs. The sequence derives from a woman between 25 and 40 years old with Graves disease. The chain employs TRBV28 and TRBJ2-1; TRBD2 matches at 10 bases. The CDR3 reads CASSFLSGGANEQFF. CDR3 bases: TGTGCCAGCAGTTTTCTGAGCGGGGGGGCCAATGAGCAGTTCTTC. The variable domain in full, with the rest retrieved from reference TRBV28 and TRBJ2-1, is DVKVTQSSRYLVKRTGEKVFLECVQDMDHENMFWYRQDPGLGLRLIYFSYDVKMKEKGDIPEGYSVSREKKERFSLILESASTNQTSMYLCASSFLSGGANEQFFGPGTRLTVL.